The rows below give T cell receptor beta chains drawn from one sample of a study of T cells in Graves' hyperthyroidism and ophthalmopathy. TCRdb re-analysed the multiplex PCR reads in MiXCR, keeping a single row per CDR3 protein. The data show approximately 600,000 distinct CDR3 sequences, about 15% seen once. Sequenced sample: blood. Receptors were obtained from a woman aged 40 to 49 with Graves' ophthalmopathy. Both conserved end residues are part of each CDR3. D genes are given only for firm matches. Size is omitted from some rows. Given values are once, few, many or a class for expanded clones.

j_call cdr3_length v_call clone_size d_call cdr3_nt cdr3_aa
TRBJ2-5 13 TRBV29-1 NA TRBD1 TGCAGCGTTGAAGAGAGCAGGGGGGAGACCCAGTACTTC CSVEESRGETQYF
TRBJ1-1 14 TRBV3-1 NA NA TGTGCCAGCACCCGGACGGATCTTAACACTGAAGCTTTCTTT CASTRTDLNTEAFF
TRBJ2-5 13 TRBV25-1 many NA TGTGCCAGCAGTCCCACAGGGCTGGAGACCCAGTACTTC CASSPTGLETQYF
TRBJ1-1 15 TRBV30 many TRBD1 TGTGCCTGGAGCGCAGGGGGACGCATGAACACTGAAGCTTTCTTT CAWSAGGRMNTEAFF
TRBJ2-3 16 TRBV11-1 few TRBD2 TGTGCCAGCAGCTTATGGACTAGCGGGAGGGCAGATACGCAGTATTTT CASSLWTSGRADTQYF
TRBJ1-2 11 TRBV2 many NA TGTGCCAGCAGTGAAGGAGGGGGCTACACCTTC CASSEGGGYTF
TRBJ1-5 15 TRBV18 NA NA TGTGCCAGCTCAACACAGGGAGATCACAATCAGCCCCAGCATTTT CASSTQGDHNQPQHF
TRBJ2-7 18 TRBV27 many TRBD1 TGTGCCAGCAGTTTTATCGCGGGACAGGGGGGTGAAGACTACGAGCAGTACTTC CASSFIAGQGGEDYEQYF
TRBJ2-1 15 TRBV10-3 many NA TGTGCCATCAGGGTGCCGGGACTGAGCTACAATGAGCAGTTCTTC CAIRVPGLSYNEQFF
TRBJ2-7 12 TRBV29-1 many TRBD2 TGCAGCGTTGAAGATCCCGGGGGGAAGGAGTACTTC CSVEDPGGKEYF
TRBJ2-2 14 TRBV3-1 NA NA TGTGCCAGCAGCCAAAATTCTAACACCGGGGAGCTGTTTTTT CASSQNSNTGELFF
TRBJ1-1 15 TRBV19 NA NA TGTGCCAGTAGTATCAACGGGCCTGCGGACACTGAAGCTTTCTTT CASSINGPADTEAFF
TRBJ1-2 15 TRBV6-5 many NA TGTGCCAGCAGTTACTCGAAAGGGGCGGACTATGGCTACACCTTC CASSYSKGADYGYTF
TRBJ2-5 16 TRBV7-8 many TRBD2 TGTGCCAGCAGCTTAGAGGGACTAGGACTCCAAGAGACCCAGTACTTC CASSLEGLGLQETQYF
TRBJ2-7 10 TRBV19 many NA TGTGCACCCCACGGGGACGAGCAGTACTTC CAPHGDEQYF
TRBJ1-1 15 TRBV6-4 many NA TGTGCCAGCAGTGACGAGGGGGGGGCGAACACTGAAGCTTTCTTT CASSDEGGANTEAFF
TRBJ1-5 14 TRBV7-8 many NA TGTGCCAGCAGCCCAAGCGTCCGGGGACAGCCCCAGCATTTT CASSPSVRGQPQHF
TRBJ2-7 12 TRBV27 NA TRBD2 TGTGCCAGCAGGGCGGGGGGCAGCGAGCAGTACTTC CASRAGGSEQYF
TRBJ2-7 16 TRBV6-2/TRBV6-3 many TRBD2 TGTGCCAGCAGTTACTCTCGGACTAGCGGGAGGTACGAGCAGTACTTC CASSYSRTSGRYEQYF
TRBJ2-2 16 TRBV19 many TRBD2 TGTGCCAGTAGTATTTTAGCGGGTCCGAACACCGGGGAGCTGTTTTTT CASSILAGPNTGELFF
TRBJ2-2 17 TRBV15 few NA TGTGCCACCAGCAGATACCTTTTTGGAGAGGACACCGGGGAGCTGTTTTTT CATSRYLFGEDTGELFF
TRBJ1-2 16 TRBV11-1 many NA TGTGCCAGCAGCTCCGCGCAGGGAACAGCTAACTATGGCTACACCTTC CASSSAQGTANYGYTF
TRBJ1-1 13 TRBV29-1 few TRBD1 TGCAGCGCCGACAGGGGGCAGAACACTGAAGCTTTCTTT CSADRGQNTEAFF
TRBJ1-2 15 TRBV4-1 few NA TGCGCCAGCAGCCAAGGAGGGCAGCTCCTCTATGGCTACACCTTC CASSQGGQLLYGYTF
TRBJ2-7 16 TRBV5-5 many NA TGTGCCAGCAGCTTGGTGGTAGCTCCTAATCCCTACGAGCAGTACTTC CASSLVVAPNPYEQYF
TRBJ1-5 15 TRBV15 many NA TGTGCCACCAGCAGAGATCGGGAGGGAGGACAGCCCCAGCATTTT CATSRDREGGQPQHF
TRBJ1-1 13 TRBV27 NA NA TGTGCCAGCAGTCCGCTTGCTATACCGGAAGCTTTCTTT CASSPLAIPEAFF
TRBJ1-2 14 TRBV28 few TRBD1 TGTGCCAGCAGTGGGACAGGGGGCGAGTATGGCTACACCTTC CASSGTGGEYGYTF
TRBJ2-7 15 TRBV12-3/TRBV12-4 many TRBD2 TGTGCCAGCAGGGGTCATAGCGGGAGCTCCTACGAGCAGTACTTC CASRGHSGSSYEQYF
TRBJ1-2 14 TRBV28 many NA TGTGCCAGCTCGTTTGGGAGGGGTGAATATGGCTACACCTTC CASSFGRGEYGYTF
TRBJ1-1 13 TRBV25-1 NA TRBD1 TGTGCCGCCGACGACAGGGTAGGAACTGAAGCTTTCTTT CAADDRVGTEAFF
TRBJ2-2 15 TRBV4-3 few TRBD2 TGCGCCAGCAGCCCCTCTAGCGGGAGAGGTTGGGAGCTGTTTTTT CASSPSSGRGWELFF
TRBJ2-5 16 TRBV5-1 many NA TGCGCCAGCAGCTTGAGTACCAGGACTGATGGGGAGACCCAGTACTTC CASSLSTRTDGETQYF
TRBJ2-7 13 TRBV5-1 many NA TGCGCCAGCAGCTTTAGGCCTTCCTACGAGCAGTACTTC CASSFRPSYEQYF
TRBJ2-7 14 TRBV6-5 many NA TGTGCCAGTGAGACAGGCTCCAGCTCCTACGAGCAGTACTTC CASETGSSSYEQYF
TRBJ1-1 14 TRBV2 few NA TGTGCCAGCAGACTCAGGGGCTCGGGGACTGAAGCTTTCTTT CASRLRGSGTEAFF
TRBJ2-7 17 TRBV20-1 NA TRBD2 TGCAGTGCTAGACCCGCTAGCGGGAGGGCCTCTGTGAACGAGCAGTACTTC CSARPASGRASVNEQYF
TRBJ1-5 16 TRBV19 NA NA TGTGCCAGTAGTATTTCGGGGGGCCTTAGCAATCAGCCCCAGCATTTT CASSISGGLSNQPQHF
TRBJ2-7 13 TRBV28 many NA TGTGCCAGCAGTTTTGGCAGGGGAAACGAGCAGTACTTC CASSFGRGNEQYF
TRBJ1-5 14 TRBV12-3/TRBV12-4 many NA TGTGCCAGCAGTTTTATCGATGGCAATCAGCCCCAGCATTTT CASSFIDGNQPQHF
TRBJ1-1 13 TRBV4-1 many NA TGCGCCAGCAGCTCACGACTAGTCGCTGAAGCTTTCTTT CASSSRLVAEAFF
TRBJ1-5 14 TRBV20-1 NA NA TGCAGTGCTAGAAGTCCTTATAGCAATCAGCCCCAGCATTTT CSARSPYSNQPQHF
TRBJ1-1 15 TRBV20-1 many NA TGCAGTGCTAGAGATCTTGGACGGGGGAACACTGAAGCTTTCTTT CSARDLGRGNTEAFF
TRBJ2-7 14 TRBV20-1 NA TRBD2 TGCAGTGCTGGGACTAGCGGGGCCACCTACGAGCAGTACTTC CSAGTSGATYEQYF
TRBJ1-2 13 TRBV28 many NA TGTGCCAGCAGTTTTTCGGACAGAGATGGCTACACCTTC CASSFSDRDGYTF
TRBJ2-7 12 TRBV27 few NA TGTGCCAGCAGTTTACTTCGGGGGGAGCAGTACTTC CASSLLRGEQYF
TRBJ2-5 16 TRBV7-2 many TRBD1 TGTGCCAGCAGCTTAGCAGGGACAGGGGTTGGGGAGACCCAGTACTTC CASSLAGTGVGETQYF
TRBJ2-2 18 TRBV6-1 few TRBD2 TGTGCCAGCAGTGAAGAACTAGCGGGAGGGCCGTTTTCGGGGGAGCTGTTTTTT CASSEELAGGPFSGELFF
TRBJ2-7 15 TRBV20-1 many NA TGCAGTGCCTTCAATCAGGGCGCTACAGGGTTCGAGCAGTACTTC CSAFNQGATGFEQYF
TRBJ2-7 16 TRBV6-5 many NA TGTGCCAGCAGTTACTCAGCCCCCGGGGGGCCCTACGAGCAGTACTTC CASSYSAPGGPYEQYF
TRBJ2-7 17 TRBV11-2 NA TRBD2 TGTGCCAGCAGCTTTGGACTAGCGGGCCAGAGCTCCTACGAGCAGTACTTC CASSFGLAGQSSYEQYF
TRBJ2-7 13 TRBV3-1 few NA TGTGCCAGCAGCCAACTGGCCTCCTACGAGCAGTACTTC CASSQLASYEQYF
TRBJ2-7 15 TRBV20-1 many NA TGCAGTGCTAGAGATCCTGATAGCGTGGCCTTCGAGCAGTACTTC CSARDPDSVAFEQYF